This TCR beta chain was recovered during a study of T-cell memory formation after mild COVID-19. This clonotype has a handful of counts. What it recognizes is unknown. MiXCR, applied by TCRdb to the 5' RACE reads, yields one record per CDR3 protein. The data contain about half a million distinct CDR3 sequences, approximately 18% of them singletons. This CDR3 comprises 14 residues. Germline-derived CDR1 and CDR2 are DFQATT and SNEGSKA (reference sequence). Deletions cut 1 base from V and 3 bases from J, with 10 bases between. Findings and limits, study-wide: Day 15 to 85 contracting clones showed balanced CD4/CD8; later expanders leaned CD4+. Pre-infection memory carried some responding clones, suggesting that cross-reactive memory joined.

The chain carries TRBV20-1 and TRBJ2-1; D is ambiguous. The source material was PBMCs or a T cell subset sorted from them (not recorded which). This receptor was obtained from an adult woman who had mild COVID-19 (a few samples of this study predate the infection). Cell type and time point are not known. The CDR3 DNA follows: TGCAGTGCTAGAGTCCCCCCGAGCTACAATGAGCAGTTCTTC. This sequence encodes CSARVPPSYNEQFF.